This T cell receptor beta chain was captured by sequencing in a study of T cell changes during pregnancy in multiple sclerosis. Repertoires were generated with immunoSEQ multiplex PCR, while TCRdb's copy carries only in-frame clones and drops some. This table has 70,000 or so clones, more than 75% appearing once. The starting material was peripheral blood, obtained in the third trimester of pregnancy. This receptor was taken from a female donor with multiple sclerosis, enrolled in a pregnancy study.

DNA of the CDR3: TGTGCCAGCAGTTACCTAGACAGGGTTGGCTACGAGCAGTACTTC. It specifies CASSYLDRVGYEQYF. The chain joins TRBV6-5 to TRBJ2-7, with 7 bases that match TRBD1. The CDR3 sequence is 15 residues long. V trimming: 2 bases; J trimming: 3 bases; junction bases outside the gene matches: 7. CDR1 is MNHEY and CDR2 is SVGAGI in the germline V gene.